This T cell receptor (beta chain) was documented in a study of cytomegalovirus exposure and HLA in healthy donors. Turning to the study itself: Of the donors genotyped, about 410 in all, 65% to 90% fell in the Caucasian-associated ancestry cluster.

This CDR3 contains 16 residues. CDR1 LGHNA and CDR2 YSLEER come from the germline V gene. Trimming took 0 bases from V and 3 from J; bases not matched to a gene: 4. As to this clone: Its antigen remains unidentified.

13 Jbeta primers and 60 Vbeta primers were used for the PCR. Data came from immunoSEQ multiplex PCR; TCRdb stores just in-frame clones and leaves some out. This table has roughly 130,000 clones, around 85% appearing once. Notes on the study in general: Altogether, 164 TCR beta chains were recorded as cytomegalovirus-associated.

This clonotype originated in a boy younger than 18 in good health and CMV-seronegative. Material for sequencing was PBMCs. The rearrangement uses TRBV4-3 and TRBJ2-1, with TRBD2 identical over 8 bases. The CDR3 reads CASSQEGGTSYNEQFF. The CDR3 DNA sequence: TGCGCCAGCAGCCAAGAGGGGGGGACTAGCTACAATGAGCAGTTCTTC.